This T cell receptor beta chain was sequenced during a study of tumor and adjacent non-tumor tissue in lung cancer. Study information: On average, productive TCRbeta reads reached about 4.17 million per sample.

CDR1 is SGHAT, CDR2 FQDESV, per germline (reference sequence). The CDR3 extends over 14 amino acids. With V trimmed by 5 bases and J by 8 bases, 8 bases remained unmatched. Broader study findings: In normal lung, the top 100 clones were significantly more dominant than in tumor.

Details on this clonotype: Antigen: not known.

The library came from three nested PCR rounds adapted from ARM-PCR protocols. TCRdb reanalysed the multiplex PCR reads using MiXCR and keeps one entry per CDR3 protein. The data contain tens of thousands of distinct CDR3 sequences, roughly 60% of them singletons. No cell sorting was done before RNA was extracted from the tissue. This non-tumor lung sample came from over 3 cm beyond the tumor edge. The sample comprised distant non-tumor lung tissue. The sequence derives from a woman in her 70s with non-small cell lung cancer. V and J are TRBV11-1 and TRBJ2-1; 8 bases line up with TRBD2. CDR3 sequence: CASSPREGPYEQFF. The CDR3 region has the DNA TGTGCCAGCAGCCCCCGGGAGGGCCCCTATGAGCAGTTCTTC.